A single sample is the source of the 21 T cell receptor beta chains below, sequenced in a study of radiotherapy plus CTLA-4 blockade in lung cancer. TCRdb's copy holds only in-frame clones and misses some; the assay was immunoSEQ multiplex PCR. The sample yields tens of thousands of clones, approximately 78% seen once. The specimen was peripheral blood, collected from a patient treated with radiotherapy plus ipilimumab. Receptors were obtained from a human donor with non-small cell lung cancer that progressed on radiotherapy plus ipilimumab.

The V call is TRBV7-9, the J call TRBJ1-2; 7 bases map to TRBD1. J was trimmed by 2 bases and V by 5 bases; bases with no gene match: 8. This CDR3 contains 15 residues. Germline CDR1 is SEHNR and CDR2 is FQNEAQ (reference sequence). CDR3 bases: TGTGCCAGCAGCCCAGGGGGGGGTTCAAACTATGGCTACACCTTC. Translation gives CASSPGGGSNYGYTF.

The rearrangement joins TRBV6-1 to TRBJ2-5; 9 nucleotides agree with TRBD1. The V gene end was trimmed by 5 bases and the J gene end by 5 bases; junction bases not matched to a gene: 6. This CDR3 is 14 amino acids long. The germline V gene has CDR1 MNHNS and CDR2 SASEGT. CDR3 sequence (DNA): TGTGCCAGCAGTAACTACAGGGGGCTGGAGACCCAGTACTTC. Residues: CASSNYRGLETQYF.

V gene TRBV18 combines with J gene TRBJ2-5; 7 bases align to TRBD1. The CDR3 has 15 amino acids. Losses at the gene ends were 5 bases for V and 1 base for J; bases not matched to a gene: 7. Germline CDR1 is KGHSH and CDR2 is LQKENI. CDR3 DNA: TGTGCCAGCTCAGAACTACAGGGGTCCCAAGAGACCCAGTACTTC. This gives the protein CASSELQGSQETQYF.

This clone was observed a few times. This chain links TRBV7-9 with TRBJ1-5, with 8 positions matching TRBD1. Germline V CDR1 and CDR2: SEHNR, FQNEAQ (reference sequence). There are 15 residues in the CDR3. V trimming: 4 bases; J trimming: 6 bases; junction bases outside the gene matches: 8. CDR3 loop: CASSSGTGHGQPQHF. CDR3 DNA sequence: TGTGCCAGCAGCTCCGGGACAGGTCACGGTCAGCCCCAGCATTTT.

V usage is TRBV28 and J usage is TRBJ2-5, with D perhaps matching TRBD2 (5 bases). The DNA matches TRBJ2-7 better at its end, which makes the J call doubtful. Germline loops: CDR1 MDHEN, CDR2 SYDVKM. The CDR3 length is 12 residues. The chain's CDR3 is CASSFKLGEQYF. In DNA, the CDR3 is TGTGCCAGCAGTTTCAAACTAGGCGAGCAGTACTTC.

The gene calls are TRBV5-4 and TRBJ2-7; 9 bases agree with TRBD2. Per the germline V gene, CDR1 is SGHNT and CDR2 is YYREEE (reference sequence). V lost 5 bases, J lost 5 bases, and 11 bases stayed unmatched. CDR3 size: 15 residues. The CDR3 region is CASRPAGLASHEQYF. CDR3 nucleotide sequence: TGTGCCAGCAGACCGGCGGGACTAGCTTCCCACGAGCAGTACTTC.

The CDR3 DNA is TGCGCCAGCAGTGAGTCGGGTAGGTACTTC. Translation gives CASSESGRYF. The V and J genes are TRBV10-1 and TRBJ2-4; D gene unclear. The CDR3 loop spans 10 amino acids. The germline V gene encodes CDR1 WNHNN and CDR2 SYGVQD (reference sequence). V gave up 0 bases and J gave up 15 bases, with 6 bases separating them.

V is TRBV5-1 and J is TRBJ2-5; 8 nucleotides match TRBD1. Germline assignment: CDR1 SGHRS and CDR2 YFSETQ. This CDR3 region has 13 residues. Unmatched junction bases numbered 5, after V lost 0 bases and J lost 10 bases. This CDR3 reads CASSLGQGADQYF. The CDR3 region has the DNA TGCGCCAGCAGCTTGGGGCAGGGGGCAGACCAGTACTTC. Complete variable domain (other parts from reference TRBV5-1 and TRBJ2-5): KAGVTQTPRYLIKTRGQQVTLSCSPISGHRSVSWYQQTPGQGLQFLFEYFSETQRNKGNFPGRFSGRQFSNSRSEMNVSTLELGDSALYLCASSLGQGADQYFGPGTRLLVL.

The chain has TRBV2 and TRBJ1-2; D remains ambiguous. Trimming removed 2 bases at V and 8 bases at J, with 9 bases between. CDR3 length equals 12 residues. Germline assignment: CDR1 SNHLY and CDR2 FYNNEI. CDR3 bases: TGTGCCAGCAGTGAAAGTGGAATAGGCTACACCTTC. This encodes CASSESGIGYTF.

By its share, this clone is medium-sized. This chain joins TRBV5-1 and TRBJ2-7; tentative D call: TRBD1 (6 bases). Deletions cut 0 bases from V and 6 bases from J, with 10 bases between. There are 13 residues in the CDR3. The V gene's germline CDR1 is SGHRS and CDR2 YFSETQ. CDR3 sequence: CASSLEEGGEQYV. In nucleotides, the CDR3 is TGCGCCAGCAGCTTGGAGGAAGGGGGCGAGCAGTACGTC.

This chain links TRBV27 with TRBJ1-5, with D possibly being TRBD1 (6 bases). The CDR3 totals 15 residues. In germline, CDR1 is MNHEY, CDR2 SMNVEV (reference sequence). V was clipped by 8 bases and J by 2 bases, with 16 bases between them. The CDR3 spells CASGPEPGGNQPQHF. The DNA for the CDR3 is TGTGCCAGCGGTCCAGAGCCAGGGGGCAATCAGCCCCAGCATTTT.

This clone has only one observation. V gene TRBV18 combines with J gene TRBJ1-2; possible D gene TRBD1, 6 bases. Germline assignment: CDR1 KGHSH and CDR2 LQKENI. The V end was cut by 3 bases, the J end by 2 bases, with 13 bases between. CDR3 size: 15 residues. CDR3 sequence (DNA): TGTGCCAGCTCACCTATTGGACAGCCGAACTATGGCTACACCTTC. Protein: CASSPIGQPNYGYTF.

CDR3 coding DNA: TGTGCCAGCAGTTACAGGGGGCCCTACAATGAGCAGTTCTTC. Protein: CASSYRGPYNEQFF. The V call is TRBV6-5, the J call TRBJ2-1, with 7 bases lining up with TRBD1. CDR1 MNHEY and CDR2 SVGAGI come from the germline V gene. The CDR3 totals 14 residues. Trimming removed 2 bases from V and 2 bases from J; junction bases left unmatched: 0.

The chain uses TRBV10-3 and TRBJ2-3, with D hard to call. Germline loops: CDR1 ENHRY, CDR2 SYGVKD. The CDR3 runs to 11 residues. V lost 10 bases, J lost 2 bases, and 7 bases lay in between. The CDR3 sequence is CATETTDTQYF. As DNA, the CDR3 is TGTGCCACTGAGACCACAGATACGCAGTATTTT.

This chain links TRBV28 with TRBJ2-5, with 7 bases that match TRBD1. V shed 6 bases, J shed 5 bases, and the junction held 6 bases outside the gene matches. From germline, CDR1 is MDHEN and CDR2 SYDVKM. The CDR3 runs 13 residues. CDR3 sequence: CASRKPGQETQYF. CDR3 sequence (DNA): TGTGCCAGCAGAAAACCGGGACAGGAGACCCAGTACTTC.

This clone showed up just once. This chain connects TRBV9 to TRBJ2-2, with a tentative D call TRBD2 (6 bases). The CDR3 runs 15 residues. Trimming stripped 0 bases from V and 8 bases from J, with 14 bases between. In germline, CDR1 is SGDLS, CDR2 YYNGEE. Written as DNA, the CDR3 is TGTGCCAGCAGCGTAGCGCAGGGACTTTCGGGGGAGCTGTTTTTT. Translation: CASSVAQGLSGELFF. Full variable domain (rest looked up from reference TRBV9 and TRBJ2-2): DSGVTQTPKHLITATGQRVTLRCSPRSGDLSVYWYQQSLDQGLQFLIQYYNGEERAKGNILERFSAQQFPDLHSELNLSSLELGDSALYFCASSVAQGLSGELFFGEGSRLTVL.

The chain links TRBV13 to TRBJ2-1; 8 bases agree with TRBD2. The germline CDR1 and CDR2 sequences are PRHDT and FYEKMQ (reference sequence). The CDR3 is 15 amino acids. J gave up 1 base and V 6 bases, and 5 bases lay outside the gene matches. CDR3: CASSQAGVSYNEQFF. The CDR3 DNA follows: TGTGCCAGCAGTCAAGCGGGAGTATCCTACAATGAGCAGTTCTTC.

The V call is TRBV2, the J call TRBJ1-5; D possibly corresponds to TRBD1 (5 bases). Trimming cost V 4 bases and J 5 bases, with 9 bases left between them. The CDR3 is 13 amino acids. Germline CDR1 SNHLY, CDR2 FYNNEI. The CDR3 nucleotides are TGTGCCAGCAGTGGGGGCAGGGATCAGCCCCAGCATTTT. Translating gives CASSGGRDQPQHF.

This sequence joins TRBV6-5 and TRBJ2-5; 10 bases map to TRBD1. The CDR3 is made up of 15 amino acids. The germline gives CDR1 MNHEY, CDR2 SVGAGI. V gave up 4 bases and J gave up 6 bases; unmatched junction bases: 8. CDR3 sequence reads: CASSSPGQGFKTQYF. CDR3 in DNA: TGTGCCAGCAGTTCCCCGGGACAGGGGTTCAAGACCCAGTACTTC.

V usage is TRBV7-8 and J usage is TRBJ2-7, with 9 bases matching TRBD2. Germline V CDR1 and CDR2: SGHVS, FQNEAQ. With 4 bases clipped from V and 3 bases from J, the junction kept 7 bases outside the gene matches. This CDR3 spans 15 amino acids. The CDR3 nucleotides read TGTGCCAGCAGCTCACTAGCGGGCCCCTACTACGAGCAGTACTTC. It specifies CASSSLAGPYYEQYF.

J is TRBJ2-4 and V is TRBV28; perhaps TRBD1 as D (7 bases). The V end was cut by 5 bases, the J end by 6 bases, with 26 bases between. The CDR3 covers 18 residues. CDR1 MDHEN and CDR2 SYDVKM come from the germline V gene. CDR3 DNA: TGTGCCAGCAGTCGTAGGCAGGGGGGTTCATGGGGTGGAAACATTCAGTACTTC. Translating it yields CASSRRQGGSWGGNIQYF.